The clone carrying this T cell receptor beta chain was detected only once. These data originate in a study of CD8+CD57+ T cells in acquired aplastic anemia. TCR beta VDJ and CDR3 were profiled, and genomic DNA was the template. A single record per CDR3 protein comes from TCRdb applying MiXCR to the reads. The sample contains 90,000 to 130,000 distinct CDR3 sequences, under 60% of which appear only once. The source material was sorted CD4+, CD8+, or CD8+CD57+ T cells (not recorded which) from PBMCs. The TCR was taken from a human donor in good health, serving as a control.

The DNA for the CDR3 is TGCGCCAGCAGCTATGACAGGGCCTACGAGCAGTACTTC. Its translation is CASSYDRAYEQYF. V gene TRBV5-1 combines with J gene TRBJ2-7; 7 bases agree with TRBD1. Germline loops: CDR1 SGHRS, CDR2 YFSETQ. The length of the CDR3 is 13 residues. V lost 3 bases and J lost 2; bases outside the gene matches: 2.